The clone carrying this TCR beta chain appeared many times. Trimming removed 4 bases at V and 5 bases at J, with 24 bases between. The length of the CDR3 is 16 residues. The V gene's germline CDR1 is DFQATT and CDR2 SNEGSKA (reference sequence). This entry is derived from a study of T cell repertoires in cytomegalovirus infection. TCRdb passed the reads through MiXCR, listing each CDR3 protein once. The data show some 300,000 distinct CDR3 sequences, about a tenth seen once. The rearrangement links TRBV20-1 to TRBJ2-7; D is perhaps TRBD2 (5 bases). The clonotype originates from a human donor in good health (CMV status not recorded). Some clones in this sample may be carry-over from other donors' samples. Sequencing was done on a sample of PBMCs. The CDR3 DNA follows: TGCAGTGCTATATCTTCGCCAGCGCCCCTCGGGAACGAGCAGTACGTC. Encoded protein: CSAISSPAPLGNEQYV.